This T cell receptor (beta chain) was captured by sequencing in a study of blood T cell repertoires in COVID-19. Study summary: Sites in the United States, Italy and Spain provided acute and convalescent COVID-19 samples.

Under the authors' procedure: How many nucleated cells were present was estimated from reference gene primer amplification. The repertoire was sequenced with immunoSEQ multiplex PCR; TCRdb's copy has only in-frame clones and lacks some. V and J calls and clone size are given by that table; D and trimming were obtained from the DNA. The sample lists a few hundred thousand clones, 70% to 90% seen once, with about 7.1% in the top ten. This CDR3 is 18 amino acids long. Trimming left V 2 bases short and J 6 bases short, with 23 bases between. Germline V gene lookup returns CDR1 ENHRY and CDR2 SYGVKD. The chain links TRBV10-3 to TRBJ2-4, with D perhaps matching TRBD2 (7 bases). This TCR was recovered from a woman aged 70-85 years with active or convalescent COVID-19. Sequencing input: peripheral blood. The CDR3 nucleotides are TGTGCCATCAGTGAGGGAAGAGGGGGGGCAGGGGAAGGAAACATTCAGTACTTC. Protein product: CAISEGRGGAGEGNIQYF.